The rows below give T cell receptor beta chains drawn from one sample of a study of blood T cells in healthy people across ages. TCRdb re-called the 5' RACE reads with MiXCR, one entry per CDR3 protein. There are some 1,800,000 distinct CDR3 sequences in the sample; more than 35% occur only once, and under 30% lies in the top ten. Sequencing was performed on blood. The origin of the receptors is a human donor in good health. Both conserved end residues are part of each CDR3. The order of the fields is V gene, clone size, D gene, J gene, CDR3 protein, CDR3 DNA. The D gene is left open where the match is weak. Size is omitted from some rows. Given values are once, few, many or a class for expanded clones.

>TRBV11-3|.|.|TRBJ1-6
CASRPGPEDSPLHF
TGTGCCAGCAGACCGGGACCCGAAGATTCACCCCTCCACTTT
>TRBV6-1|.|.|TRBJ2-5
CASSEAHRAGGETQYF
TGTGCCAGCAGTGAAGCACACAGGGCCGGTGGAGAGACCCAGTACTTC
>TRBV3-1|.|.|TRBJ2-5
CASSQDKARRSRETQYF
TGTGCCAGCAGCCAAGATAAGGCACGTCGGAGTAGGGAGACCCAGTACTTC
>TRBV4-3|.|.|TRBJ2-7
CASSQDVQTYEQYF
TGCGCCAGCAGCCAAGATGTCCAAACGTACGAGCAGTACTTC
>TRBV9|.|.|TRBJ2-5
CASSVGGTHQETQYF
TGTGCCAGCAGCGTAGGGGGGACACATCAAGAGACCCAGTACTTC
>TRBV4-1|.|.|TRBJ1-2
CASSQETGLLYGHTF
TGCGCCAGCAGCCAAGAGACAGGTCTCCTTTATGGCCACACCTTC
>TRBV7-9|few|.|TRBJ1-6
CASSLREGNSPLHF
TGTGCCAGCAGCTTAAGGGAGGGTAATTCACCCCTCCACTTT
>TRBV20-1|few|.|TRBJ1-2
CSASGQGEGYTF
TGTAGTGCTAGCGGGCAGGGTGAAGGCTACACCTTC
>TRBV5-1|.|.|TRBJ1-4
CASSPDGGPGDEKLFF
TGCGCCAGCAGCCCGGACGGTGGGCCGGGGGATGAAAAACTGTTTTTT
>TRBV6-5|few|.|TRBJ1-6
CASSYSGRSSYNSPLHF
TGTGCCAGCAGTTACTCGGGCAGGAGCTCCTATAATTCACCCCTCCACTTT
>TRBV21-1|once|.|TRBJ2-5
CASSKVGRIPGTGDCWAETQYF
TGTGCCAGCAGCAAAGTAGGGAGAATTCCCGGGACAGGAGATTGTTGGGCAGAGACCCAGTACTTC
>TRBV4-2|.|.|TRBJ1-1
CASSRRIRTENTEAFF
TGTGCCAGCAGCCGAAGAATCCGGACAGAGAACACTGAAGCTTTCTTT
>TRBV29-1|.|.|TRBJ1-4
CSVGMGVKNEKLFF
TGCAGCGTCGGGATGGGGGTTAAAAATGAAAAACTGTTTTTT
>TRBV20-1|few|.|TRBJ2-3
CSARSGSTDTQYF
TGCAGTGCTAGATCAGGGAGCACAGATACGCAGTATTTT
>TRBV28|few|.|TRBJ1-1
CASSLSISASTEAFF
TGTGCCAGCAGTTTATCTATATCAGCCTCCACTGAAGCTTTCTTT
>TRBV7-2|.|.|TRBJ1-2
CASSYLGTYGYTF
TGTGCCAGCAGCTATTTGGGGACCTATGGCTACACCTTC
>TRBV20-1|.|TRBD2|TRBJ2-1
CSAAYLIAGGQGEQFF
TGCAGTGCTGCGTACCTAATAGCGGGGGGGCAGGGTGAGCAGTTCTTC
>TRBV29-1|many|.|TRBJ1-2
CSADSPDTNYGYTF
TGCAGCGCGGATTCCCCAGATACTAACTATGGCTACACCTTC
>TRBV7-6|.|TRBD2|TRBJ2-5
CASSQGTSGGTRETQYF
TGTGCCAGCAGCCAAGGGACTAGCGGGGGAACTCGGGAGACCCAGTACTTC
>TRBV13|.|.|TRBJ2-3
CASTRQGSLYTQYF
TGTGCCAGCACCCGGCAGGGCAGCCTTTATACGCAGTATTTT
>TRBV6-6|.|TRBD1|TRBJ1-2
CASSWGQHNYGYTF
TGTGCCAGCAGTTGGGGACAGCATAACTATGGCTACACCTTC
>TRBV7-9|once|TRBD1|TRBJ2-3
CASKEGGASDTQDF
TGTGCCAGCAAGGAAGGGGGCGCTTCAGATACGCAGGATTTT
>TRBV7-9|.|TRBD1|TRBJ2-3
CASIWDRGSADTQYF
TGTGCCAGCATATGGGACAGGGGGAGCGCAGATACGCAGTATTTT
>TRBV7-9|few|.|TRBJ1-1
CASSPTGFEAFF
TGTGCCAGCAGTCCAACAGGGTTTGAAGCTTTCTTT
>TRBV20-1|.|TRBD1|TRBJ2-3
CSANPGGDTQYF
TGCAGTGCTAATCCAGGGGGAGATACGCAGTATTTT
>TRBV6-2/TRBV6-3|.|TRBD2|TRBJ2-1
CASSYGLAGNYNEQFF
TGTGCCAGCAGTTACGGGCTAGCGGGCAACTACAATGAGCAGTTCTTC
>TRBV5-1|.|.|TRBJ2-5
CASSLDKSGPGTKETQYF
TGCGCCAGCAGCTTGGATAAAAGCGGGCCAGGTACCAAAGAGACCCAGTACTTC
>TRBV6-5|many|.|TRBJ2-5
CASRGQETQYF
TGTGCCAGCAGGGGCCAAGAGACCCAGTACTTC
>TRBV5-1|.|TRBD1|TRBJ2-4
CASSFGQVLAKNIQYF
TGCGCCAGCAGCTTTGGACAGGTTTTAGCCAAAAACATTCAGTACTTC
>TRBV7-2|.|TRBD2|TRBJ2-1
CTSSRTSGYNEQFF
TGTACCAGCAGCCGGACTAGCGGTTACAATGAGCAGTTCTTC
>TRBV2|.|.|TRBJ2-5
CATQRDQEEAQYF
TGTGCCACCCAAAGAGATCAAGAAGAGGCCCAGTACTTC
>TRBV6-1|.|TRBD2|TRBJ2-2
CASSRAGTSANTGELFF
TGTGCCAGCAGCCGCGCCGGGACTAGCGCGAACACCGGGGAGCTGTTTTTT
>TRBV20-1|.|.|TRBJ1-1
CSARPRQAMNTEAFF
TGCAGTGCTAGACCTAGACAGGCCATGAACACTGAAGCTTTCTTT
>TRBV5-4|.|TRBD2|TRBJ2-5
CASSPAGGLRETQYF
TGTGCCAGCAGTCCCGCGGGGGGGCTGAGAGAGACCCAGTACTTC
>TRBV12-3/TRBV12-4|.|.|TRBJ1-5
CASSLTSGNQPQHF
TGTGCCAGCAGTTTGACGTCGGGCAATCAGCCCCAGCATTTT
>TRBV28|.|.|TRBJ1-2
CASSFPGGYTF
TGTGCCAGCAGTTTCCCGGGGGGCTACACCTTC
>TRBV6-2/TRBV6-3|few|.|TRBJ2-3
CASSARVRTLRTDTQYF
TGTGCCAGCAGCGCTCGCGTGAGGACCCTCCGCACAGATACGCAGTATTTT
>TRBV4-1|few|TRBD1|TRBJ2-3
CASSQDIETGYTDTQYF
TGCGCCAGCAGCCAAGATATTGAGACAGGGTACACAGATACGCAGTATTTT
>TRBV5-6|few|.|TRBJ1-2
CASSGALVYGYTF
TGTGCCAGCAGCGGCGCCCTCGTCTATGGCTACACCTTC
>TRBV4-1|.|.|TRBJ2-7
CASSQEFAQSYEQYF
TGCGCCAGCAGCCAAGAGTTTGCCCAAAGCTACGAGCAGTACTTC
>TRBV7-2|few|.|TRBJ1-2
CASSHSRGSNYGYTF
TGTGCCAGCAGCCACTCCCGAGGGAGCAACTATGGCTACACCTTC
>TRBV20-1|few|TRBD1|TRBJ1-5
CSLSLGGKQPQHF
TGCAGTCTAAGCTTAGGGGGCAAGCAGCCCCAGCATTTT
>TRBV29-1|few|.|TRBJ2-1
CSVGGTTSPNEQFF
TGCAGCGTTGGTGGGACAACCAGCCCCAATGAGCAGTTCTTC
>TRBV11-2|.|.|TRBJ2-1
CASSQGWSDEQFF
TGTGCCAGCAGCCAGGGGTGGTCCGATGAGCAGTTCTTC
>TRBV7-8|few|TRBD2|TRBJ2-1
CASSSVPGLAGDRYNEQFF
TGTGCCAGCAGCTCAGTCCCGGGACTAGCGGGGGACCGTTACAATGAGCAGTTCTTC
>TRBV29-1|few|TRBD1|TRBJ1-2
CSVYSQDRVLGYTF
TGCAGCGTTTATTCCCAAGACAGGGTGCTTGGCTACACCTTC
>TRBV4-3|.|.|TRBJ1-2
CASSPRDGPFYGYTF
TGCGCCAGCAGCCCCCGGGACGGTCCTTTCTATGGCTACACCTTC
>TRBV4-3|.|TRBD1|TRBJ1-2
CASSQKTGGYGYGYTF
TGCGCCAGCAGCCAGAAGACAGGGGGCTATGGCTATGGCTACACCTTC
>TRBV4-3|.|.|TRBJ2-3
CASSQWTRDTQYF
TGCGCCAGCAGCCAGTGGACGAGAGATACGCAGTATTTT
>TRBV7-7|once|.|TRBJ2-5
CASSPNPTRGFGGTQYF
TGTGCCAGCAGCCCCAACCCTACAAGGGGGTTTGGAGGGACCCAGTACTTC
>TRBV20-1|.|TRBD2|TRBJ2-1
CSARDGGRDEQFF
TGCAGTGCTAGAGATGGGGGGAGGGATGAGCAGTTCTTC
>TRBV7-9|.|.|TRBJ2-3
CASSLGFGDTFTDTQYF
TGTGCCAGCAGCTTAGGGTTTGGCGATACCTTCACAGATACGCAGTATTTT
>TRBV30|.|.|TRBJ2-4
CAWSVSTKEQYF
TGTGCCTGGAGTGTATCTACGAAAGAGCAGTACTTC